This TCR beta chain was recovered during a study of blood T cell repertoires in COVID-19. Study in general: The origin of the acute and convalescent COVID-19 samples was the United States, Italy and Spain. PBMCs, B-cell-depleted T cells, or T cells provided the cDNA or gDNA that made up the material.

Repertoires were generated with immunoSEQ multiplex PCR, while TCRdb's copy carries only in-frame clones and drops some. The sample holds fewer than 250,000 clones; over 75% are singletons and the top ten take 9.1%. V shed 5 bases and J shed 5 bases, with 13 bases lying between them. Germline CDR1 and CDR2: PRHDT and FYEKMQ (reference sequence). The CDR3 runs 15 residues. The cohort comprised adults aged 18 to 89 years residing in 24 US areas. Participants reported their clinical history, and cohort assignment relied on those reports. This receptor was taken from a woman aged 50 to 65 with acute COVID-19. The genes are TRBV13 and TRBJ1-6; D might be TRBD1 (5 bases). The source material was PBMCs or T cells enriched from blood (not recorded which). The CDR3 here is CASSSQTVDNSPLHF. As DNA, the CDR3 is TGTGCCAGCAGCAGCCAGACAGTTGATAATTCACCCCTCCACTTT.